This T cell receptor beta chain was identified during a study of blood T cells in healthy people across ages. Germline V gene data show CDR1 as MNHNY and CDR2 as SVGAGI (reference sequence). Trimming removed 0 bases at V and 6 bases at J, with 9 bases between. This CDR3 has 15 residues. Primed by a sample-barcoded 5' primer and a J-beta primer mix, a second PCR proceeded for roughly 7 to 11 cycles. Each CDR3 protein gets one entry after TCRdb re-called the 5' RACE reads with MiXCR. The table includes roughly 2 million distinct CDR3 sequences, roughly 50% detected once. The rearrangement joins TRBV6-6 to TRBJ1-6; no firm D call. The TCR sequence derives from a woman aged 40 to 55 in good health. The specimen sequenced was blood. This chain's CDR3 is CASSYSGAVNSPLHF. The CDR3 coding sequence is TGTGCCAGCAGTTACTCAGGAGCAGTTAATTCACCCCTCCACTTT.